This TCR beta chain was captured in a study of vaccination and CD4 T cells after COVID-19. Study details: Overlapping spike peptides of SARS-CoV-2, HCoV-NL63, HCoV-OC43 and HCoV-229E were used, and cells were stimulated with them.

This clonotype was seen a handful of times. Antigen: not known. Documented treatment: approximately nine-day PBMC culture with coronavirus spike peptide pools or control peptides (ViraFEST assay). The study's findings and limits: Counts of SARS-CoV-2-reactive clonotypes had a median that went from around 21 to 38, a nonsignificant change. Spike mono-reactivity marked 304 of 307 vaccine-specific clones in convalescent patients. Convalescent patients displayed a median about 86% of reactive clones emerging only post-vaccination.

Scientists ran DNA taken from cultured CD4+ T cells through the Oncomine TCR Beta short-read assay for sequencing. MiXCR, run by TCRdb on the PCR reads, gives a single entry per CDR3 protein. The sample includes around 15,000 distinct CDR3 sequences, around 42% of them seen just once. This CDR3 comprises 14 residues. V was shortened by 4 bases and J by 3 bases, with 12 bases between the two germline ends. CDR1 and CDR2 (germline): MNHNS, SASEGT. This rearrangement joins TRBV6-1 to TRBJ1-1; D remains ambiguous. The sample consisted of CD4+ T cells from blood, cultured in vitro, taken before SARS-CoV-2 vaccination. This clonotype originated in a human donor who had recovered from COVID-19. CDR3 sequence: CASSARREDTEAFF. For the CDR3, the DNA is TGTGCCAGCAGTGCTCGAAGGGAGGACACTGAAGCTTTCTTT.